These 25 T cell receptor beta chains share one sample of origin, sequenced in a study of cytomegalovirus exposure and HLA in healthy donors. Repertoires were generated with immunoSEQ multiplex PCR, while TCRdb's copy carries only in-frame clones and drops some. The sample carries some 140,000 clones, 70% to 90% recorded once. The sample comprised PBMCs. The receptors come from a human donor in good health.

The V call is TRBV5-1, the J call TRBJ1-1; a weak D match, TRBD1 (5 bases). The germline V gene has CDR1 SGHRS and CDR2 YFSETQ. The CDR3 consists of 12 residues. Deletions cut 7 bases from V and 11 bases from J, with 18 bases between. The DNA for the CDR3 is TGCGCCAGCGGCCCCCTCGCAGGGTGGGCTTTCTTT. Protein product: CASGPLAGWAFF.

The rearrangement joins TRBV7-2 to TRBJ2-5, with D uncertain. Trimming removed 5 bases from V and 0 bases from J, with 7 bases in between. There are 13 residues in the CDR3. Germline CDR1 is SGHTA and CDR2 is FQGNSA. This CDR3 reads CASSPGYQETQYF. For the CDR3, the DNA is TGTGCCAGCAGCCCAGGCTACCAAGAGACCCAGTACTTC.

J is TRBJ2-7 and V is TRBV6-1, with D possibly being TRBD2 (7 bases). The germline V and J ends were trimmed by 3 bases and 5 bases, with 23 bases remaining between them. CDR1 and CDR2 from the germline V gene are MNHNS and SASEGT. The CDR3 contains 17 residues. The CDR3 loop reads CASSDPPGGQGTDEQYF. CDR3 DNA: TGTGCCAGCAGTGACCCCCCCGGGGGGCAGGGGACCGACGAGCAGTACTTC.

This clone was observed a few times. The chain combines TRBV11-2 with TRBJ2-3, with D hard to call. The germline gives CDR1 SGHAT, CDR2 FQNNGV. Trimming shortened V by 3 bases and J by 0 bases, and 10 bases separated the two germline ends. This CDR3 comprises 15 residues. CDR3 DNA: TGTGCCAGCAGCTTCGGTAGAGGTAGCACAGATACGCAGTATTTT. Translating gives CASSFGRGSTDTQYF.

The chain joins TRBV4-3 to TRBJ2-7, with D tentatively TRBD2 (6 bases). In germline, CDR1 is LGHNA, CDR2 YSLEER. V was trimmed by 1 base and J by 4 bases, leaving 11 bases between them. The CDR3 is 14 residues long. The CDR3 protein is CASSQGAGSYEQYF. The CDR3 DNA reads TGCGCCAGCAGCCAAGGGGCGGGGTCTTACGAGCAGTACTTC.

Here the CDR3 reads CASSRGAGVYEQYF. The CDR3 DNA reads TGTGCCAGCAGTCGGGGGGCGGGGGTCTACGAGCAGTACTTC. The gene calls are TRBV28 and TRBJ2-7, with a tentative D call TRBD2 (7 bases). Per germline, CDR1 MDHEN and CDR2 SYDVKM. The CDR3 covers 14 residues. V gave up 5 bases and J gave up 3 bases, with 14 bases separating them.

CDR3 in DNA: TGTGCCAGCAGCAACCGGGACACCAACACCGGGGAGCTGTTTTTT. Protein product: CASSNRDTNTGELFF. The chain recombines TRBV11-3 with TRBJ2-2; perhaps TRBD1 as D (6 bases). Trimming shortened V by 5 bases and J by 2 bases, and 12 bases separated the two germline ends. The length of the CDR3 is 15 residues. Germline V gene lookup returns CDR1 SGHNT and CDR2 YENEEA.

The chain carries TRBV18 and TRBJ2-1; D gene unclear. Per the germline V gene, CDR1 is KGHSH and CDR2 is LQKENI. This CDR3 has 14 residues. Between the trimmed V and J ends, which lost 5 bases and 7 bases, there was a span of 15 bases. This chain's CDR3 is CASSSTSQANEQFF. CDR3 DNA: TGTGCCAGCTCATCGACGTCCCAGGCGAATGAGCAGTTCTTC.

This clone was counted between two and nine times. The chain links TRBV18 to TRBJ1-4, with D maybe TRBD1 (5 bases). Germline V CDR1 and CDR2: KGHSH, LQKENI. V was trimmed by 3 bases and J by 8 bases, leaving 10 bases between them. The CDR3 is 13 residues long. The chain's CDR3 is CASSPGQAEKLFF. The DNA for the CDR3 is TGTGCCAGCTCACCGGGGCAGGCCGAAAAACTGTTTTTT. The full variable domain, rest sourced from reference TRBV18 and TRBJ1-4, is NAGVMQNPRHLVRRRGQEARLRCSPMKGHSHVYWYRQLPEEGLKFMVYLQKENIIDESGMPKERFSAEFPKEGPSILRIQQVVRGDSAAYFCASSPGQAEKLFFGSGTQLSVL.

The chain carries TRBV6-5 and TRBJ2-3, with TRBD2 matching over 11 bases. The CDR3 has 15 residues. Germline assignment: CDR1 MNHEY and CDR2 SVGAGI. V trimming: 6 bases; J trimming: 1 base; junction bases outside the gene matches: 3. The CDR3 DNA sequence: TGTGCCAGCAGCCCACTAGCGGGAGGCACAGATACGCAGTATTTT. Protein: CASSPLAGGTDTQYF.

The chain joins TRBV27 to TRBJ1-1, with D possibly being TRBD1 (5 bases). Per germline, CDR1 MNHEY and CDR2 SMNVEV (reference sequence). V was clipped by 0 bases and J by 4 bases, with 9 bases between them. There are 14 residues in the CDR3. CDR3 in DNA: TGTGCCAGCAGTTTATCGGGAAGGGGCACTGAAGCTTTCTTT. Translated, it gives CASSLSGRGTEAFF.

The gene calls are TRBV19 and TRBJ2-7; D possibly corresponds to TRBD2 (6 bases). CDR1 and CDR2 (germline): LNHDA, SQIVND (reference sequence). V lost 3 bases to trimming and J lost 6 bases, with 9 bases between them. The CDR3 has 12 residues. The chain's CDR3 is CASSMRDSEQYF. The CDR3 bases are TGTGCCAGTAGTATGCGGGATTCCGAGCAGTACTTC.

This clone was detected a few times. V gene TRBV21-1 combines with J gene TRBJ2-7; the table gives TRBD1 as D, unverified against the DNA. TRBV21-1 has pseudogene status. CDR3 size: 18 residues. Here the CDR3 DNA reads TGTGCCAGCAGCAAAAGAACATTTTTAGGGGCGCGAGCCTACGAGCAGTACTTC. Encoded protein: CASSKRTFLGARAYEQYF.

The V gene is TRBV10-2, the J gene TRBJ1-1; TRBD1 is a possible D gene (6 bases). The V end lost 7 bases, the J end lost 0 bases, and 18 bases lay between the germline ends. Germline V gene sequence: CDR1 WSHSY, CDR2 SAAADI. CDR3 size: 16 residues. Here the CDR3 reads CASTAGVGTMNTEAFF. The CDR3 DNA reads TGCGCCAGCACGGCAGGGGTTGGGACCATGAACACTGAAGCTTTCTTT.

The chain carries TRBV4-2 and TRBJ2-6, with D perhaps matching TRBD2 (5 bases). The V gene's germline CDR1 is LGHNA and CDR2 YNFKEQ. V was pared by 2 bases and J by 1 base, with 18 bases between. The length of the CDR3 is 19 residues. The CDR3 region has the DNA TGTGCCAGCAGCCAAAAAGCAGTTAAGGGAGTATCTGGGGCCAACGTCCTGACTTTC. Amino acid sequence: CASSQKAVKGVSGANVLTF.

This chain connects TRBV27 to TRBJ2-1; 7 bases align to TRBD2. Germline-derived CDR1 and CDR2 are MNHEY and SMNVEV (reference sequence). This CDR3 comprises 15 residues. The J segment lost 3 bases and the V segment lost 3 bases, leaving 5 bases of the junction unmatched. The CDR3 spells CASSFYRGDYNEQFF. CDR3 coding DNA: TGTGCCAGCAGTTTTTATCGGGGGGACTACAATGAGCAGTTCTTC.

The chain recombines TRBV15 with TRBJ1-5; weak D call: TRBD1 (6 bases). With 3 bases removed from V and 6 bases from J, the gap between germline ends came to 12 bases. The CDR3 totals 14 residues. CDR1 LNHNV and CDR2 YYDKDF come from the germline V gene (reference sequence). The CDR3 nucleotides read TGTGCCACCAGCAGCATAAGGGGGGGTCAGCCCCAGCATTTT. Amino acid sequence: CATSSIRGGQPQHF.

In nucleotides, the CDR3 is TGTGCCATCAGCCCCCCCGATAGCGGGAGAACCCCAGATACGCAGTATTTT. Translating it yields CAISPPDSGRTPDTQYF. The chain carries TRBV10-3 and TRBJ2-3, with 9 bases fitting TRBD2. The CDR3 runs to 17 residues. Germline V gene sequence: CDR1 ENHRY, CDR2 SYGVKD. Unmatched junction bases numbered 14, after V lost 6 bases and J lost 4 bases.

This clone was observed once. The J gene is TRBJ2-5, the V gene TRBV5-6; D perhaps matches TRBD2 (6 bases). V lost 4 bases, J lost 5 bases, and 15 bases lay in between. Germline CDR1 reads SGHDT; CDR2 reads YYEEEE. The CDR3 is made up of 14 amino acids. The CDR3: CASSLSSGRETQYF. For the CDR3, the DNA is TGTGCCAGCAGCCTTTCAAGTGGGAGGGAGACCCAGTACTTC. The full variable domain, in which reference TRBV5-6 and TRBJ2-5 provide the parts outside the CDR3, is DAGVTQSPTHLIKTRGQQVTLRCSPKSGHDTVSWYQQALGQGPQFIFQYYEEEERQRGNFPDRFSGHQFPNYSSELNVNALLLGDSALYLCASSLSSGRETQYFGPGTRLLVL.

CDR3 DNA: TGTGCCAGTAGTATTAGTCGTGTTGGTCGAGGCTACACCTTC. Translated, it gives CASSISRVGRGYTF. The chain recombines TRBV19 with TRBJ1-2; D not resolved. CDR3 length: 14 amino acids. Trimming removed 3 bases from V and 8 bases from J, with 16 bases in between. Germline V gene sequence: CDR1 LNHDA, CDR2 SQIVND (reference sequence).

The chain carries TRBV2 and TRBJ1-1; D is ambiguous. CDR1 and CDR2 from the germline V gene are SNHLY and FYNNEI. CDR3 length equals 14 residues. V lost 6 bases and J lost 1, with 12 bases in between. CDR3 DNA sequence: TGTGCCAGCAGGATATATAGTAAGAACACTGAAGCTTTCTTT. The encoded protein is CASRIYSKNTEAFF.

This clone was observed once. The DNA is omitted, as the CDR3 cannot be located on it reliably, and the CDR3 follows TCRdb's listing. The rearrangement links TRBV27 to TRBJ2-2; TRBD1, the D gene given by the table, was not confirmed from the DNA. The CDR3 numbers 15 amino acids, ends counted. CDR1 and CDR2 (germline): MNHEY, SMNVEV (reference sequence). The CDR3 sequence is CASSFWPRNTGELFF.

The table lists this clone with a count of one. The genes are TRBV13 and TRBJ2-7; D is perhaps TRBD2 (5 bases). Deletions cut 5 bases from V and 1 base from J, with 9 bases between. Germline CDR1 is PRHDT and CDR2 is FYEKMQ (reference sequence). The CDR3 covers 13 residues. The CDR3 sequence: CASSLGKSYEQYF. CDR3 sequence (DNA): TGTGCCAGCAGCCTCGGGAAATCCTACGAGCAGTACTTC. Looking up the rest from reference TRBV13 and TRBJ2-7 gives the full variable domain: AAGVIQSPRHLIKEKRETATLKCYPIPRHDTVYWYQQGPGQDPQFLISFYEKMQSDKGSIPDRFSAQQFSDYHSELNMSSLELGDSALYFCASSLGKSYEQYFGPGTRLTVT.

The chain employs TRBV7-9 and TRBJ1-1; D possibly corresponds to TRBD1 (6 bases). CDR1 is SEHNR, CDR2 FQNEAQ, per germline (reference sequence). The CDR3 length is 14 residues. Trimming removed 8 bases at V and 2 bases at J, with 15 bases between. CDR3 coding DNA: TGTGCCAGCGCCTGGGGGGGGGCCAACACTGAAGCTTTCTTT. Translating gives CASAWGGANTEAFF.

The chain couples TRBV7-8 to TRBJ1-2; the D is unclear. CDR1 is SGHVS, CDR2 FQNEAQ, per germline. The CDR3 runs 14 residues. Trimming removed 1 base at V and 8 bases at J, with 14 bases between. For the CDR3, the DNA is TGTGCCAGCAGCTTAGAAGCGGTTCTAAGGGGCTACACCTTC. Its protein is CASSLEAVLRGYTF.